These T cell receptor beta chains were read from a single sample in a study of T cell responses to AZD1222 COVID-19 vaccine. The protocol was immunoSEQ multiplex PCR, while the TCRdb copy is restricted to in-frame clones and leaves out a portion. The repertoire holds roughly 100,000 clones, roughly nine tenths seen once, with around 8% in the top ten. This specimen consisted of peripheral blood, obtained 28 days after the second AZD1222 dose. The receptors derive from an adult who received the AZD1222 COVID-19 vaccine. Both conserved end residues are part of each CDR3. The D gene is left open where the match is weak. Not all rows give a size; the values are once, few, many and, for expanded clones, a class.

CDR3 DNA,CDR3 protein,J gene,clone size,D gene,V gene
TGCGCCAGCAGCCTAAGGACAGGGTTCTACAATGAGCAGTTCTTC,CASSLRTGFYNEQFF,TRBJ2-1,-,TRBD1,TRBV5-1
TGTGCCAGCAGCTTAGTCGCAGGGGAAAGGGAGCAGTTCTTC,CASSLVAGEREQFF,TRBJ2-1,-,-,TRBV7-6
TGTGCCAGCAGCTTACAAGGCGGGACCAACACAGATACGCAGTATTTT,CASSLQGGTNTDTQYF,TRBJ2-3,-,-,TRBV7-2
TGTGCCAGCAGCTTAGGAGCTAGCGGGAGTGGCACAGATACGCAGTATTTT,CASSLGASGSGTDTQYF,TRBJ2-3,-,TRBD2,TRBV13
TGTGCCAGCAGTACCGCAGGCGCAGGGAACGAAAAACTGTTTTTT,CASSTAGAGNEKLFF,TRBJ1-4,-,-,TRBV28
TGTGCCAGCAGCCCCACACCGGGAGGCCCCTACGAGCAGTACTTC,CASSPTPGGPYEQYF,TRBJ2-7,few,TRBD2,TRBV9
TGTGCCACGAAGGGGGTCGGCACCGGGGAGCTGTTTTTT,CATKGVGTGELFF,TRBJ2-2,once,-,TRBV11-2
TGTGCCAGCTCGTACTACAGGGGGAACTATGGCTACACCTTC,CASSYYRGNYGYTF,TRBJ1-2,once,TRBD1,TRBV18
TGTGCCACCAGCAGAAATCAGGCGGGGGTCACGCAGTATTTT,CATSRNQAGVTQYF,TRBJ2-3,-,TRBD2,TRBV15
TGCAGTGCTAGTGACGGCGCGAACACCGGGGAGCTGTTTTTT,CSASDGANTGELFF,TRBJ2-2,-,-,TRBV20-1
TGTGCCAGTAGTAGTCAGGCTAGCACAGATACGCAGTATTTT,CASSSQASTDTQYF,TRBJ2-3,-,-,TRBV19
TGCGCCAGCAGCTTGGCTGGGGGACAGGTCAATGAGCAGTTCTTC,CASSLAGGQVNEQFF,TRBJ2-1,-,TRBD1,TRBV5-1
TGTGCCAGCAGTTACTCGACGGGGGGCAGGGAGACCCAGTACTTC,CASSYSTGGRETQYF,TRBJ2-5,-,-,TRBV6-5
TGTGCCAGCAGTTGGACAGGGAACTATGGCTACACCTTC,CASSWTGNYGYTF,TRBJ1-2,-,TRBD1,TRBV12-3/TRBV12-4
TGTGCCAGCAGTTTCGGGACAGGCTATGGCTACACCTTC,CASSFGTGYGYTF,TRBJ1-2,large,TRBD1,TRBV12-3/TRBV12-4
TGCGCCAGCAGCCTCCAGACGGGTTCCTACGAGCAGTACTTC,CASSLQTGSYEQYF,TRBJ2-7,-,-,TRBV4-3
TGTGCCAGCCGCCGACAGGGAGGATCCTACGAGCAGTACTTC,CASRRQGGSYEQYF,TRBJ2-7,-,-,TRBV19
TGTGCCAGCAGTTCAGGCACCACTAATGAAAAACTGTTTTTT,CASSSGTTNEKLFF,TRBJ1-4,-,-,TRBV28
TGTGCCAGCAGCCTCACACGGTTTTCGGAGTCCCGCACAGATACGCAGTATTTT,CASSLTRFSESRTDTQYF,TRBJ2-3,-,-,TRBV7-8
TGCGCCAGCAGCCTAGAGGGTCCTGGAAACACCATATATTTT,CASSLEGPGNTIYF,TRBJ1-3,-,-,TRBV5-1
TGCGCCAGCAGCACCGGGACAGGGATCACAGATACGCAGTATTTT,CASSTGTGITDTQYF,TRBJ2-3,-,TRBD1,TRBV5-1
TGTGCCACCAGTGATGGTACAGGGGGAGTCAAAAACATTCAGTACTTC,CATSDGTGGVKNIQYF,TRBJ2-4,-,TRBD1,TRBV24-1
TGTGCCAGCAGCTTTGGTGCGGTTGACACGAACACCGGGGAGCTGTTTTTT,CASSFGAVDTNTGELFF,TRBJ2-2,-,-,TRBV7-9
TGCGCCAGCAGACCAACCGGCCGGACTGAAGCTTTCTTT,CASRPTGRTEAFF,TRBJ1-1,-,-,TRBV23-1
TGTGCCAGCTCGGCGGGACCCTCCTACAATGAGCAGTTCTTC,CASSAGPSYNEQFF,TRBJ2-1,once,-,TRBV2
TGTGCTAGTGGTTCTAGGCTCAATGAGCAGTTCTTC,CASGSRLNEQFF,TRBJ2-1,-,-,TRBV12-5
TGTGCCAGCAGTGAAGCGTCCCGGGACAAGGGCTGGGTTCCAAGTGAGCAGTTCTTC,CASSEASRDKGWVPSEQFF,TRBJ2-1,-,-,TRBV6-1
TGTGCCAGCACTCGAGGGGTAGCGGGAGCAGCCGGGGAGCTGTTTTTT,CASTRGVAGAAGELFF,TRBJ2-2,-,TRBD2,TRBV28
TGCGCCAGCAGTGAGCGGCTAGCGGGTATGGGCGAGCAGTACTTC,CASSERLAGMGEQYF,TRBJ2-7,-,TRBD2,TRBV10-1
TGTGCCAGCAGTGAAGTGGGGGGACAGGGGGCTGCAACTAATGAAAAACTGTTTTTT,CASSEVGGQGAATNEKLFF,TRBJ1-4,-,TRBD1,TRBV6-1
TGTGCCAGCAGTAGGAGGGTGGAGGAGACCCAGTACTTC,CASSRRVEETQYF,TRBJ2-5,few,-,TRBV27
TGTGCCAGCAGTAAGGGCACCATGAACACTGAAGCTTTCTTT,CASSKGTMNTEAFF,TRBJ1-1,-,-,TRBV5-4
TGTGCCAGCAGCCCCGGGAACCGGGACAGGGGGTCTAACAATGAGCAGTTCTTC,CASSPGNRDRGSNNEQFF,TRBJ2-1,-,TRBD1,TRBV5-4
TGCGCCAGCAGCCAAGTTCGAGCAACTAATGAAAAACTGTTTTTT,CASSQVRATNEKLFF,TRBJ1-4,-,-,TRBV4-3
TGTGCCAGCAGTCCTCTATCACTAGCGGGGGGCGGTCGGGAGCAGTACTTC,CASSPLSLAGGGREQYF,TRBJ2-7,-,TRBD2,TRBV28
TGTGCCAGCAGCTTAGACATCCTCTCCTACGAGCAGTACTTC,CASSLDILSYEQYF,TRBJ2-7,-,-,TRBV7-2
TGCAGTGCTAGAGGGGACAGCGAAGCTTTCTTT,CSARGDSEAFF,TRBJ1-1,-,TRBD1,TRBV20-1
TGTGCCAGTAGTATAATTGAAGGCTCTGGAAACACCATATATTTT,CASSIIEGSGNTIYF,TRBJ1-3,-,-,TRBV19
TGTGCCAGCAGCCTCACCGGAACTAGCGGGAGAGCAAATGAGCAGTTCTTC,CASSLTGTSGRANEQFF,TRBJ2-1,few,TRBD2,TRBV11-2
TGTGCCAGCAGCTTAGTTTTGGGGAAGAACACTGAAGCTTTCTTT,CASSLVLGKNTEAFF,TRBJ1-1,-,-,TRBV11-2
TGTGCCAGCAGCTCGCGCTCCAGGGGGCTCACTGAAGCTTTCTTT,CASSSRSRGLTEAFF,TRBJ1-1,-,TRBD1,TRBV7-2
TGTGCCAGCAGCATTATGGGTACAGGACCTGAGCAGTTCTTC,CASSIMGTGPEQFF,TRBJ2-1,-,-,TRBV7-9
TGTGCCAGCGGTCCCAACGGGTTTTGGGGCACCGGGGAGCTGTTTTTT,CASGPNGFWGTGELFF,TRBJ2-2,few,-,TRBV28
TGCGCCAGCGGCCAAACAGCAGGGATAGAGACCCAGTACTTC,CASGQTAGIETQYF,TRBJ2-5,-,-,TRBV4-1
TGTGCCAGCGGGCGCGCGAGGAACACTGAAGCTTTCTTT,CASGRARNTEAFF,TRBJ1-1,-,-,TRBV28
TGTGCCACCAGTGCCGGGTATGGCTACACCTTC,CATSAGYGYTF,TRBJ1-2,-,-,TRBV24-1
TGTGCCTGGAGTGTAGGGGGCGATCAGCCCCAGCATTTT,CAWSVGGDQPQHF,TRBJ1-5,-,TRBD1,TRBV30
TGTGCCAGCAGCTTAGTCCGGGGACAGTCATACGAGCAGTACTTC,CASSLVRGQSYEQYF,TRBJ2-7,-,TRBD1,TRBV7-2
TGTGCCAGCAGCTTAGGGGTCATAGGGGGCTACGAGCAGTACTTC,CASSLGVIGGYEQYF,TRBJ2-7,-,-,TRBV11-2
TGTGCCAGCAGCGCCGTGAAGGGGACTAGCGGGAGGTACACCTACGAGCAGTACTTC,CASSAVKGTSGRYTYEQYF,TRBJ2-7,few,-,TRBV21-1
TGTGCCAGCAGTTACTCCACTCGACAGCACCCGACAGATACGCAGTATTTT,CASSYSTRQHPTDTQYF,TRBJ2-3,-,-,TRBV6-2/TRBV6-3
TGTGCCAGCAGTTTAAGACTCGGGGGCAATCAGCCCCAGCATTTT,CASSLRLGGNQPQHF,TRBJ1-5,-,-,TRBV27
TGCGCCAGCAGTCTAACTAGCGGGCCCAGCACAGATACGCAGTATTTT,CASSLTSGPSTDTQYF,TRBJ2-3,-,TRBD2,TRBV10-1
TGCGCCAGCAGCCCACCGGGACGGTCCAAAAACATTCAGTACTTC,CASSPPGRSKNIQYF,TRBJ2-4,-,-,TRBV5-1
TGTGCCAGCAGCGCAAGTGGGAATGAAAAACTGTTTTTT,CASSASGNEKLFF,TRBJ1-4,-,-,TRBV9
TGTGCCAGCAGTGAAAGGGGCTACGAGCAGTACTTC,CASSERGYEQYF,TRBJ2-7,-,-,TRBV2
TGCAGCGGGGGGGTGGACGTAGATAACTATGGCTACACCTTC,CSGGVDVDNYGYTF,TRBJ1-2,-,-,TRBV29-1
TGTGCCAGCAGCCCCGGGACAGGGGTTCAAGAGACCCAGTACTTC,CASSPGTGVQETQYF,TRBJ2-5,-,TRBD1,TRBV7-9